The entry below describes one T cell receptor (beta chain). What antigen it recognizes has not been identified. Base qualities are not at hand, and no much larger clone is one base apart. The immunoSEQ Assay, a bias-controlled multiplex PCR, was used to amplify TCRbeta CDR3 regions from genomic DNA. The authors processed their data as follows. Within the assay, amplification of reference gene primers was used to estimate how many nucleated cells each sample contained. Sequence reads were collapsed and filtered to measure the absolute abundance of every unique TCRbeta CDR3 rearrangement. For each sample, productive Simpson clonality was calculated as the square root of Simpson's diversity index over productive rearrangements. Not all clones reach the TCRdb copy of this immuneACCESS table, which keeps in-frame sequences only. Checked studies attribute under half of the gap to unresolved V genes and leave the rest unexplained. The V and J calls and clone size are taken from that table; D and trimming were inferred from the DNA. Here the sample has about 280,000 clones; around 85% occur a single time. The ten largest make up 2.5% of the sample.

Participants in the prospective study were enrolled through a virtual design, were aged about 18 to 89 years, and lived in approximately 24 United States geographic areas. In the prospective study, cohorts were assigned on the basis of participant-reported clinical history obtained from a screening survey and a study questionnaire. ImmuneRACE Cohort 3 recovered participants were defined by two consecutive negative NP/OP PCR tests, healthcare professional clearance, or symptom resolution. Mobile phlebotomists in the prospective study collected whole blood, serum and a nasopharyngeal or oropharyngeal swab from every participant. Additional blood draws and questionnaires over an approximately 2-month period could optionally be provided by prospective study participants. Before DNA extraction, blood samples from the prospective study were shipped at room temperature or frozen. This record comes from a study of blood T cell repertoires in COVID-19 (TCRdb year 2020). About the full investigation: Samples covering the acute and convalescent phases of COVID-19 were provided by collaborators in the United States, Italy and Spain. The prospective study material was composed of cDNA or gDNA derived from T cells, B-cell-depleted T cells, or PBMCs. The dataset comprised deeply sampled blood TCRbeta repertoires from subjects exposed to, actively infected with, or recovered from COVID-19. The repertoires were released in a freely available public database intended as a resource for research on the immune response to SARS-CoV-2. Samples were obtained from the ongoing ImmuneRACE study (first 160 participants) and from 950 to 1,500 subjects provided by 6 global collaborators. A de-identified subject ID, COVID-19 status, age in years and sex were almost always included in the sample metadata. Where HLA class I and class II types were available, the types were taken from metadata supplied by the sample provider, not from assay-based typing.

The CDR3 measures 15 amino acids from cysteine to phenylalanine. Here the CDR3 DNA is all that survives: 45 bases in frame from base 1. CDR1 and CDR2 are read off the germline V gene (reference sequence) as GTSNPN and SVGIG. Trimming removed 2 bases from V and 4 bases from J; the gene matches leave 7 bases unexplained. Summary of the overall study and its limitations: The quantity of clinical and demographic metadata differed by source and by participant and was supplied without curation.

The chain couples TRBV30 to TRBJ2-1; TRBD1 fits 8 bases in the junction. The sequenced material came from PBMCs or T cells enriched from blood (not recorded which). The sequence was collected from a woman in her forties or fifties who had recovered from COVID-19. The CDR3 amino acid sequence is: CAWSSGTGSYNEQFF. The nucleotide sequence is TGTGCCTGGAGTTCCGGGACAGGCTCGTACAATGAGCAGTTCTTC.